One sample yielded the 27 T cell receptor beta chains listed below, sequenced in a study of shared clonotypes between healthy human individuals (dated by TCRdb to about 2020). Library generation was performed with the immunoSEQ multiplex PCR assay. The source is immuneACCESS, and TCRdb retained only in-frame sequences with V and J called. Part of the clones is not carried over; for the studies checked, unresolved V genes explain less than half of this, and the remainder is unexplained. Recorded for this sample are hundreds of thousands of clones; 95% to 97% of them occurred a single time. About 0.12% of the sample belongs to the ten largest clones. CD8 naive samples were obtained by positive selection for CCR7 among CD45RO-negative cells, yielding a CD45RA+CCR7+ population from which TemRA cells were excluded. Specimen: naive CD8+ T cells sorted from blood. The cell subset or site label, read with the paper, signifies: CD45RA+CCR7+. Source of these receptors: a woman aged 25 to 39 in good health.

V usage is TRBV7-3 and J usage is TRBJ2-7; D may correspond to TRBD1 or TRBD2 (6 bases each). This CDR3 has 15 amino acids. Between the trimmed V and J ends, which lost 4 bases and 0 bases, there was a span of 13 bases. Germline V CDR1 and CDR2: SGHTA, FQGTGA. The CDR3 sequence is CASSWGADSSYEQYF. CDR3 coding DNA: TGTGCCAGCAGCTGGGGGGCCGATAGCTCCTACGAGCAGTACTTC.

This clone has just one count. V is TRBV27 and J is TRBJ1-2, with 12 bases identical to TRBD1. CDR1 and CDR2 from the germline V gene are MNHEY and SMNVEV (reference sequence). The CDR3 runs to 16 residues. V lost 1 base to trimming and J lost 8 bases; unmatched junction nucleotides: 8. The CDR3 nucleotides read TGTGCCAGCAGTTTATATGGGGGACAGGGGGCGCAAGGCTACACCTTC. This encodes CASSLYGGQGAQGYTF.

The chain links TRBV28 to TRBJ2-3, with 7 bases aligning to TRBD1. CDR3 length: 15 amino acids. The V gene end was trimmed by 6 bases and the J gene end by 0 bases; junction bases not matched to a gene: 6. Germline-derived CDR1 and CDR2 are MDHEN and SYDVKM. The DNA of the CDR3 is TGTGCCAGCAGGCCGACAGGGCTTAGCACAGATACGCAGTATTTT. Its protein is CASRPTGLSTDTQYF.

For the CDR3, the DNA is TGCAGCGTTGGATCTAGCGGGAGATCCTACGAGCAGTACTTC. It is translated as CSVGSSGRSYEQYF. This sequence joins TRBV29-1 and TRBJ2-7, with TRBD2 identical over 10 bases. This CDR3 has 14 amino acids. Germline CDR1 and CDR2: SQVTM and ANQGSEA. V shed 4 bases, J shed 1 base, and the junction held 4 bases outside the gene matches.

The chain joins TRBV2 to TRBJ2-3, with 7 bases matching TRBD2. The junction had 10 bases not matched to a gene; V was cut back by 7 bases and J by 3 bases. Germline CDR1 reads SNHLY; CDR2 reads FYNNEI. The CDR3 has 15 amino acids. The CDR3 sequence: CASNVPAGVTDTQYF. The CDR3 region has the DNA TGTGCCAGCAATGTTCCGGCGGGAGTTACAGATACGCAGTATTTT.

This clone was seen a handful of times. The chain links TRBV9 to TRBJ1-1; maybe TRBD1 (5 bases). The V gene's germline CDR1 is SGDLS and CDR2 YYNGEE. The CDR3 runs 15 residues. With 3 bases removed from V and 1 base from J, the gap between germline ends came to 13 bases. This CDR3 is CASSALPGGNTEAFF. CDR3 nucleotides: TGTGCCAGCAGCGCTCTCCCTGGGGGGAACACTGAAGCTTTCTTT.

The chain combines TRBV6-1 with TRBJ2-5; 8 bases are shared with TRBD2. V was clipped by 3 bases and J by 2 bases; unmatched bases: 11. Germline V CDR1 and CDR2: MNHNS, SASEGT. The CDR3 spans 17 residues. CDR3 DNA sequence: TGTGCCAGCAGTGATATCCACTGGCGGGAGGCACAAGAGACCCAGTACTTC. This sequence encodes CASSDIHWREAQETQYF.

The chain couples TRBV30 to TRBJ2-1; TRBD2 matches at 7 bases. Germline V gives CDR1 GTSNPN, CDR2 SVGIG (reference sequence). The V and J ends lost 4 bases and 0 bases, in that order; junction bases with no gene match: 3. This CDR3 comprises 14 residues. The CDR3 is CAWTSGDSYNEQFF. In nucleotides, the CDR3 is TGTGCCTGGACTAGCGGCGACTCCTACAATGAGCAGTTCTTC.

This rearrangement joins TRBV6-5 to TRBJ2-7, with D hard to call. The CDR3 sequence is 13 residues long. Germline-derived CDR1 and CDR2 are MNHEY and SVGAGI. Deletions cut 4 bases from V and 7 bases from J, with 14 bases between. CDR3 amino acids: CASSLLGPREQYF. DNA of the CDR3: TGTGCCAGCAGTTTACTGGGTCCTAGGGAGCAGTACTTC.

The rearrangement links TRBV5-6 to TRBJ2-3; 9 bases map to TRBD2. Germline V lookup: CDR1 SGHDT, CDR2 YYEEEE. With 2 bases clipped from V and 0 bases from J, the junction kept 4 bases outside the gene matches. The CDR3 is made up of 16 amino acids. In DNA form, the CDR3 reads TGTGCCAGCAGCTTCGCTAGCGGGATTAGCACAGATACGCAGTATTTT. This encodes CASSFASGISTDTQYF.

The rearrangement links TRBV7-2 to TRBJ1-5; D not certain. V was clipped by 2 bases and J by 4 bases, with 9 bases between them. This CDR3 has 14 residues. The germline gives CDR1 SGHTA, CDR2 FQGNSA. CDR3 nucleotide sequence: TGTGCCAGCAGCTTAAGGGCAAGTAATCAGCCCCAGCATTTT. It specifies CASSLRASNQPQHF. Drawing the rest from reference TRBV7-2 and TRBJ1-5, the complete variable domain is GAGVSQSPSNKVTEKGKDVELRCDPISGHTALYWYRQSLGQGLEFLIYFQGNSAPDKSGLPSDRFSAERTGGSVSTLTIQRTQQEDSAVYLCASSLRASNQPQHFGDGTRLSIL.

The chain joins TRBV28 to TRBJ1-4, with 7 bases matching TRBD1. Per the germline V gene, CDR1 is MDHEN and CDR2 is SYDVKM. The CDR3 sequence is 23 residues long. The ends lost 7 bases at V and 5 bases at J; junction bases unmatched: 34. CDR3 DNA: TGTGCCAGCATCTCTGGGCCCCGACGGCCGGGACAGTCATCCTCCACTGAAAATGAAAAACTGTTTTTT. As protein: CASISGPRRPGQSSSTENEKLFF.

The chain uses TRBV9 and TRBJ1-4, with D maybe TRBD1 (5 bases). The CDR3 loop spans 15 amino acids. V was cut by 4 bases and J by 2 bases, with 12 bases left in between. Per germline, CDR1 SGDLS and CDR2 YYNGEE. The CDR3 protein is CASSIQGATNEKLFF. CDR3 sequence (DNA): TGTGCCAGCAGCATCCAAGGGGCGACTAATGAAAAACTGTTTTTT.

Details on this clone: A read error may account for a junction end that differs from germline. Other nucleotide sequences in the sample specify the same CDR3. V and J are TRBV29-1 and TRBJ1-2; D remains ambiguous. The CDR3 length is 13 residues. CDR1 and CDR2 (germline): SQVTM, ANQGSEA. CDR3 protein: CSVDSEGAYGYTF. CDR3 coding DNA: TGTAGCGTTGATTCGGAGGGTGCCTATGGCTACACCTTC.

Concerning this clone itself: Other DNA sequences of this sample code for an identical CDR3. The chain joins TRBV27 to TRBJ2-7; D tentatively fits TRBD1 or TRBD2 (5 bases each). Germline CDR1 MNHEY, CDR2 SMNVEV (reference sequence). The CDR3 is 13 amino acids. V lost 7 bases and J lost 4, with 14 bases in between. CDR3 loop: CASKPGTGYEQYF. DNA for the CDR3: TGTGCCAGCAAGCCCGGGACGGGGTACGAGCAGTACTTC.

The chain's CDR3 is CASSPGTSGSRSYEQYF. CDR3 in DNA: TGTGCCAGCAGTCCCGGGACTAGCGGGAGTCGATCCTACGAGCAGTACTTC. This sequence joins TRBV27 and TRBJ2-7; 14 bases fit TRBD2. CDR3 length equals 17 residues. From germline, CDR1 is MNHEY and CDR2 SMNVEV (reference sequence). J gave up 1 base and V 5 bases, and 7 bases lay outside the gene matches.

This rearrangement joins TRBV27 to TRBJ1-2, with 7 bases that match TRBD1. The V and J ends lost 0 bases and 6 bases, in that order; junction bases with no gene match: 4. The germline V gene encodes CDR1 MNHEY and CDR2 SMNVEV (reference sequence). The CDR3 has 14 amino acids. The DNA for the CDR3 is TGTGCCAGCAGTTTATCGCCCAGGGGGGATGGCTACACCTTC. It specifies CASSLSPRGDGYTF.

The genes are TRBV7-9 and TRBJ1-2; 11 nucleotides line up with TRBD1. Germline trimming cut 4 bases from V and 8 bases from J; bases unmatched to any gene: 6. The CDR3 has 14 residues. CDR1 SEHNR and CDR2 FQNEAQ come from the germline V gene (reference sequence). In DNA, the CDR3 is TGTGCCAGCAGCTCACCGGGACAGGGGGAAGGCTACACCTTC. Protein: CASSSPGQGEGYTF.

The V and J genes are TRBV6-5 and TRBJ2-1, with 7 bases fitting TRBD2. This CDR3 contains 15 residues. V lost 3 bases to trimming and J lost 4 bases; unmatched junction nucleotides: 6. Germline V gene lookup returns CDR1 MNHEY and CDR2 SVGAGI. CDR3 residues: CASSYWREPYNEQFF. CDR3 bases: TGTGCCAGCAGTTATTGGCGGGAGCCATACAATGAGCAGTTCTTC.

This clone was seen a single time. The chain carries TRBV28 and TRBJ2-5; tentative D call: TRBD2 (6 bases). The J call is doubtful: the DNA matches TRBJ2-7 better. CDR1 is MDHEN and CDR2 is SYDVKM in the germline V gene. The CDR3 has 14 residues. CDR3 sequence (DNA): TGTGCCAGCGGAACCGTAGCGGCAGATTACGAGCAGTACTTC. Protein: CASGTVAADYEQYF.

The chain employs TRBV2 and TRBJ2-1; D gene unclear. The germline gives CDR1 SNHLY, CDR2 FYNNEI. Trimming cost V 4 bases and J 5 bases, with 6 bases left between them. The CDR3 totals 12 residues. The CDR3 DNA reads as TGTGCCAGCAGTGCCCAAAACAATGAGCAGTTCTTC. Residues: CASSAQNNEQFF.

The chain is built from TRBV14 and TRBJ2-5; tentatively, D is TRBD2 (5 bases). The J call may be wrong; the DNA end is better matched by TRBJ2-7. This CDR3 is 15 amino acids long. CDR1 SGHDN and CDR2 FVKESK come from the germline V gene. The CDR3 nucleotides are TGTGCCAGCAGCGACTTGGCGGGCCTCTCCTACGAGCAGTACTTC. Its protein is CASSDLAGLSYEQYF.

V is TRBV13 and J is TRBJ1-1, with 12 bases identical to TRBD1. V dropped 6 bases and J dropped 0; count of bases not matched to a gene: 11. In germline, CDR1 is PRHDT, CDR2 FYEKMQ (reference sequence). The CDR3 loop spans 18 amino acids. CDR3 coding DNA: TGTGCCAGCAGTCGAACCGGGACAGGGGGCACCTTGAACACTGAAGCTTTCTTT. This encodes CASSRTGTGGTLNTEAFF.

This chain uses TRBV19 with TRBJ1-5; TRBD1 matches 7 bases. V lost 5 bases and J lost 9; bases outside the gene matches: 13. The CDR3 runs to 15 residues. Germline V lookup: CDR1 LNHDA, CDR2 SQIVND (reference sequence). CDR3 DNA sequence: TGTGCCAGTAGTGTTGACAGGGAGGGGATATGGCCCCAGCATTTT. Its protein is CASSVDREGIWPQHF. Variable domain in full (rest from reference TRBV19 and TRBJ1-5): DGGITQSPKYLFRKEGQNVTLSCEQNLNHDAMYWYRQDPGQGLRLIYYSQIVNDFQKGDIAEGYSVSREKKESFPLTVTSAQKNPTAFYLCASSVDREGIWPQHFGDGTRLSIL.

This clone turned up a few times. V gene TRBV6-5 combines with J gene TRBJ2-7, with 9 positions matching TRBD2. This CDR3 spans 12 amino acids. In germline, CDR1 is MNHEY, CDR2 SVGAGI. With V trimmed by 9 bases and J by 3 bases, 3 bases remained unmatched. The CDR3 coding sequence is TGTGCCAGTGGACTAGCGCACTACGAGCAGTACTTC. It encodes CASGLAHYEQYF.

V is TRBV28 and J is TRBJ1-5, with 7 bases that match TRBD1. This CDR3 is built from 15 residues. Germline V gene lookup returns CDR1 MDHEN and CDR2 SYDVKM. With 5 bases clipped from V and 11 bases from J, the junction kept 15 bases outside the gene matches. The CDR3 reads CASSPHYRGNTSQHF. The CDR3 DNA is TGTGCCAGCAGTCCTCATTACAGGGGTAATACCTCCCAGCATTTT. The variable domain in full, completed from reference TRBV28 and TRBJ1-5, reads DVKVTQSSRYLVKRTGEKVFLECVQDMDHENMFWYRQDPGLGLRLIYFSYDVKMKEKGDIPEGYSVSREKKERFSLILESASTNQTSMYLCASSPHYRGNTSQHFGDGTRLSIL.

This chain links TRBV2 with TRBJ1-2, with 7 bases aligning to TRBD1. CDR1 and CDR2 (germline): SNHLY, FYNNEI. This CDR3 has 18 amino acids. The V segment lost 0 bases and the J segment 0 bases; nucleotides outside the gene matches: 10. CDR3 sequence (DNA): TGTGCCAGCAGTGAAGCAACCACAAGGGACAGAACTAACTATGGCTACACCTTC. Its protein is CASSEATTRDRTNYGYTF.